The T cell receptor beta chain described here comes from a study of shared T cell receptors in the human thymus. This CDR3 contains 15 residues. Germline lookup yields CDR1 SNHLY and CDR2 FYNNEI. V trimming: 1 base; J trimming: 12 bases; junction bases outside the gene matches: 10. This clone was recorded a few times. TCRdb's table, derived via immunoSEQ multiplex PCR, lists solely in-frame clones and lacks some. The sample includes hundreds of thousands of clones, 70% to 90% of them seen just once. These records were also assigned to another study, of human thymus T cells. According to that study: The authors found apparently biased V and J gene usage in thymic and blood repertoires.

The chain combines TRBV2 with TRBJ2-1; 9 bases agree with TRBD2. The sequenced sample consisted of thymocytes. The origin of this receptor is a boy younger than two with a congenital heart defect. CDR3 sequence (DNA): TGTGCCAGCAGTGAAGGCGGGAGGGACAATGAAGGGCAGTTCTTC. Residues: CASSEGGRDNEGQFF.